Listed here are 11 T cell receptor beta chains from one sample, sequenced in a study of cytomegalovirus exposure and HLA in healthy donors. The study ran its PCR with 60 Vbeta and 13 Jbeta primers. Produced via immunoSEQ multiplex PCR; TCRdb's table is partial and in-frame only. The data hold approximately 290,000 clones, with about 80% observed a single time. Sequencing input: PBMCs. These receptors all come from a girl aged 2 to 9 in good health and CMV-seronegative.

V is TRBV28 and J is TRBJ1-5; 7 bases align to TRBD1. CDR3 length: 15 amino acids. The V and J ends lost 5 bases and 7 bases, in that order; junction bases with no gene match: 11. Germline V gene lookup returns CDR1 MDHEN and CDR2 SYDVKM. CDR3 in amino acids: CASSRQGGSDQPQHF. CDR3 DNA: TGTGCCAGCAGTCGACAGGGTGGCTCGGACCAGCCCCAGCATTTT.

This chain connects TRBV4-1 to TRBJ2-7; tentative D call: TRBD2 (7 bases). Looked up from germline, CDR1 is MGHRA and CDR2 is YSYEKL. CDR3 length equals 15 residues. V was cut by 0 bases and J by 3 bases, with 12 bases left in between. Written as DNA, the CDR3 is TGCGCCAGCAGCCAAGAGGCGGGGGCACTCTACGAGCAGTACTTC. It specifies CASSQEAGALYEQYF.

The chain uses TRBV10-3 and TRBJ2-5; 10 bases map to TRBD1. Matching the DNA end better, TRBJ2-7 makes the J call doubtful. The CDR3 consists of 14 residues. Germline loops: CDR1 ENHRY, CDR2 SYGVKD. As DNA, the CDR3 is TGTGCCATCAGCCCGGGACAGGGGCCCTACGAGCAGTACTTC. It codes for CAISPGQGPYEQYF.

This clone was seen just once. The rearrangement links TRBV5-1 to TRBJ2-4; D is perhaps TRBD2 (6 bases). V was trimmed by 2 bases and J by 2 bases, leaving 14 bases between them. The CDR3 runs to 16 residues. Germline lookup yields CDR1 SGHRS and CDR2 YFSETQ. CDR3 sequence: CASSLVGSAPKNIQYF. Here the CDR3 DNA reads TGCGCCAGCAGCTTAGTCGGGAGTGCCCCCAAAAACATTCAGTACTTC.

This clone appeared once. The CDR3 protein is CASSEASDSVEKLFF. The CDR3 bases are TGTGCCAGCAGTGAAGCCTCCGACAGTGTTGAAAAACTGTTTTTT. The genes are TRBV6-1 and TRBJ1-4; a weak D match, TRBD1 (5 bases). The CDR3 length is 15 residues. V gave up 0 bases and J gave up 7 bases, with 12 bases separating them. From germline, CDR1 is MNHNS and CDR2 SASEGT.

This chain links TRBV2 with TRBJ1-5, with D tentatively TRBD1 (5 bases). Per germline, CDR1 SNHLY and CDR2 FYNNEI. Trimming removed 5 bases at V and 1 base at J, with 12 bases between. This CDR3 is 15 amino acids long. The CDR3 bases are TGTGCCAGCAGTTCTCAGGGAAGAAGCAATCAGCCCCAGCATTTT. Translated, it gives CASSSQGRSNQPQHF.

The CDR3 coding sequence is TGCGCCAGCAGCTTGATGACTAGCGGACCGAGCTCCTACGAGCAGTACTTC. As protein: CASSLMTSGPSSYEQYF. The chain joins TRBV5-1 to TRBJ2-7; TRBD2 aligns across 9 bases. The CDR3 runs to 17 residues. Germline trimming cut 1 base from V and 0 bases from J; bases unmatched to any gene: 8. Germline loops: CDR1 SGHRS, CDR2 YFSETQ.

The V gene is TRBV5-1, the J gene TRBJ2-7, with 9 bases matching TRBD1. Per the germline V gene, CDR1 is SGHRS and CDR2 is YFSETQ. V gave up 5 bases and J gave up 1 base; unmatched junction bases: 4. CDR3 size: 14 residues. The CDR3, as DNA: TGCGCCAGCAGACCGGGACAGGGATCCTACGAGCAGTACTTC. It is translated as CASRPGQGSYEQYF.

The gene calls are TRBV4-1 and TRBJ2-7, with TRBD2 identical over 7 bases. After removal of 0 bases from V and 2 bases from J, the junction contained 13 bases not matched to a gene. The CDR3 contains 18 residues. Germline CDR1 reads MGHRA; CDR2 reads YSYEKL. The CDR3 coding sequence is TGCGCCAGCAGCCAAGACGGGAGGTTTTCCCCTCCGACCTACGAGCAGTACTTC. Translating it yields CASSQDGRFSPPTYEQYF.

This chain links TRBV7-9 with TRBJ2-7, with TRBD1 identical over 8 bases. Per germline, CDR1 SEHNR and CDR2 FQNEAQ (reference sequence). J lost 4 bases, V lost 1 base, and 9 bases had no gene match. The CDR3 extends over 16 amino acids. The CDR3 protein is CASSLGLRTGLYEQYF. In DNA form, the CDR3 reads TGTGCCAGCAGCTTAGGTCTGCGGACAGGGCTATACGAGCAGTACTTC.

The chain links TRBV5-1 to TRBJ2-4; D perhaps matches TRBD2 (6 bases). The V end was cut by 1 base, the J end by 8 bases, with 13 bases between. This CDR3 contains 14 residues. Germline-derived CDR1 and CDR2 are SGHRS and YFSETQ. The CDR3 nucleotides read TGCGCCAGCAGCTTGTCGGGAGATAGTTACATTCAGTACTTC. As protein: CASSLSGDSYIQYF.